These 10 T cell receptor beta chains originate from one sample sequenced in a study of blood T cell repertoires in COVID-19. The assay was immunoSEQ multiplex PCR, and TCRdb's table has in-frame clones only and misses some. The table shows fewer than 300,000 clones, with about 88% occurring only once. Sequencing was carried out using peripheral blood. Receptors were obtained from a man aged 60 to 75 who had recovered from COVID-19.

The chain joins TRBV7-9 to TRBJ2-7; TRBD1 matches at 7 bases. V trimming: 5 bases; J trimming: 6 bases; junction bases outside the gene matches: 7. In germline, CDR1 is SEHNR, CDR2 FQNEAQ (reference sequence). This CDR3 is built from 13 residues. In DNA form, the CDR3 reads TGTGCCAGCAGCCAGGGGACAGTCCTCGAGCAGTACTTC. Amino acid sequence: CASSQGTVLEQYF. The variable domain in full, with the rest retrieved from reference TRBV7-9 and TRBJ2-7, is DTGVSQNPRHKITKRGQNVTFRCDPISEHNRLYWYRQTLGQGPEFLTYFQNEAQLEKSRLLSDRFSAERPKGSFSTLEIQRTEQGDSAMYLCASSQGTVLEQYFGPGTRLTVT.

The chain couples TRBV7-3 to TRBJ2-5; the D gene is possibly TRBD2 (5 bases). This CDR3 has 13 residues. The germline V and J ends were trimmed by 5 bases and 7 bases, with 14 bases remaining between them. Germline CDR1 reads SGHTA; CDR2 reads FQGTGA. The CDR3 protein is CASSNGIKGTQYF. The CDR3 DNA follows: TGTGCCAGCAGCAACGGGATTAAGGGGACCCAGTACTTC.

This chain's CDR3 is CASAGLANIYNEQFF. The CDR3 DNA follows: TGTGCCAGCGCGGGCCTAGCGAACATCTACAATGAGCAGTTCTTC. J is TRBJ2-1 and V is TRBV6-5, with D possibly TRBD2 on 6 matching bases. The CDR3 totals 15 residues. The germline V gene encodes CDR1 MNHEY and CDR2 SVGAGI. V was clipped by 8 bases and J by 3 bases, with 17 bases between them.

The chain joins TRBV19 to TRBJ1-2; 8 bases fit TRBD1. The CDR3 has 13 amino acids. With 7 bases clipped from V and 4 bases from J, the junction kept 5 bases outside the gene matches. Per germline, CDR1 LNHDA and CDR2 SQIVND (reference sequence). The CDR3 DNA follows: TGTGCCAGTACCGCAGGGGGCAGCTATGGCTACACCTTC. Translation: CASTAGGSYGYTF.

The rearrangement joins TRBV13 to TRBJ2-1, with 9 bases lining up with TRBD1. Unmatched junction bases numbered 9, after V lost 4 bases and J lost 8 bases. The germline gives CDR1 PRHDT, CDR2 FYEKMQ (reference sequence). The CDR3 runs 15 residues. The CDR3 DNA reads as TGTGCCAGCAGCTCCAACTACAGGGACAGGGATGAGCAGTTCTTC. This gives the protein CASSSNYRDRDEQFF. Complete variable domain (other parts from reference TRBV13 and TRBJ2-1): AAGVIQSPRHLIKEKRETATLKCYPIPRHDTVYWYQQGPGQDPQFLISFYEKMQSDKGSIPDRFSAQQFSDYHSELNMSSLELGDSALYFCASSSNYRDRDEQFFGPGTRLTVL.

The chain joins TRBV15 to TRBJ2-1; no clear D. The ends were cut back, 4 bases at V and 4 bases at J, with 8 bases in the middle. Per germline, CDR1 LNHNV and CDR2 YYDKDF (reference sequence). The CDR3 has 13 amino acids. The CDR3 DNA reads TGTGCCACCAGCATCCCGGGTTACAATGAGCAGTTCTTC. It codes for CATSIPGYNEQFF.

The chain joins TRBV24-1 to TRBJ2-3, with TRBD1 matching over 9 bases. V lost 4 bases, J lost 5 bases, and 9 bases stayed unmatched. The V gene's germline CDR1 is KGHDR and CDR2 SFDVKD. CDR3 length: 16 residues. The CDR3 DNA sequence: TGTGCCACCAGTGACGGAGGGACAGGGTGGGAAGATACGCAGTATTTT. Protein: CATSDGGTGWEDTQYF.

V is TRBV12-3 or TRBV12-4 and J is TRBJ1-5; D is ambiguous. Deletions cut 6 bases from V and 6 bases from J, with 9 bases between. The CDR3 length is 12 residues. The CDR3 loop is CASRADIQPQHF. CDR3 nucleotide sequence: TGTGCCAGCAGAGCTGACATTCAGCCCCAGCATTTT.

This chain joins TRBV5-5 and TRBJ1-1; possible D gene TRBD1, 5 bases. Trimming took off 1 base at V and 1 base at J, with 8 bases between the two ends. Per germline, CDR1 SGHKS and CDR2 YYEKEE (reference sequence). The CDR3 is 14 amino acids. CDR3 sequence reads: CASSLKGWNTEAFF. The CDR3 DNA reads as TGTGCCAGCAGCTTGAAGGGGTGGAACACTGAAGCTTTCTTT.

This chain joins TRBV12-5 and TRBJ2-5; TRBD1 matches 7 bases. V was pared by 4 bases and J by 3 bases, with 8 bases of the junction left unmatched. There are 15 residues in the CDR3. CDR1 and CDR2 (germline): LGHNT, FRNRAP. In DNA form, the CDR3 reads TGTGCTAGTGGTTCGGAAACCGGGACAGAAGAGACCCAGTACTTC. Amino acids: CASGSETGTEETQYF.